A single sample gave rise to the 20 T cell receptor beta chains below, sequenced in a study of blood T cell repertoires in COVID-19 (dated by TCRdb to 2018 to 2020). Libraries were made using the immunoSEQ multiplex PCR assay. TCRdb re-hosts the immuneACCESS table, in-frame sequences only. Its copies lack some clones; in the studies checked, an unresolved V gene accounts for under half of them, and the cause for the rest is not known. Counted in this sample were around 220,000 clones; roughly 90% of them appeared once. The ten largest make up more than 12% of the sample. The material sequenced was PBMCs or T cells enriched from blood (not recorded which). The source of these receptors is a man aged 25-45 years who had been exposed to COVID-19.

The chain combines TRBV27 with TRBJ2-1; 7 positions agree with TRBD1. This CDR3 is 14 amino acids long. The trim removed 5 bases at V and 5 bases at J, leaving 6 bases unmatched. Germline CDR1 MNHEY, CDR2 SMNVEV (reference sequence). The CDR3 spells CASSTTGTDNEQFF. As DNA, the CDR3 is TGTGCCAGCAGTACAACCGGGACAGACAATGAGCAGTTCTTC.

The rearrangement joins TRBV12-3 or TRBV12-4 to TRBJ1-1; D may be TRBD1 (5 bases). The V gene lost 3 bases and the J gene lost 6 bases, with 8 bases spanning the gap. The CDR3 runs 12 residues. The CDR3 spells CASSLDIAEAFF. DNA of the CDR3: TGTGCCAGCAGTTTGGACATCGCTGAAGCTTTCTTT.

The genes are TRBV6-5 and TRBJ1-1; D uncertain. Trimming removed 2 bases from V and 0 bases from J, with 10 bases in between. CDR1 and CDR2 (germline): MNHEY, SVGAGI. The CDR3 sequence is 15 residues long. The CDR3 spells CASSYEGRLNTEAFF. The CDR3 bases are TGTGCCAGCAGTTACGAGGGTAGGCTGAACACTGAAGCTTTCTTT.

V usage is TRBV7-6 and J usage is TRBJ2-7; 7 bases are shared with TRBD2. V trimming: 1 base; J trimming: 0 bases; junction bases outside the gene matches: 0. There are 14 residues in the CDR3. Germline values: CDR1 SGHVS, CDR2 FNYEAQ. The CDR3 nucleotides are TGTGCCAGCAGCTTAGGGGGGGGCTCCTACGAGCAGTACTTC. Protein sequence: CASSLGGGSYEQYF.

This chain joins TRBV7-3 and TRBJ2-5; 8 bases are shared with TRBD2. Germline trimming cut 2 bases from V and 4 bases from J; bases unmatched to any gene: 6. Looked up from germline, CDR1 is SGHTA and CDR2 is FQGTGA. This CDR3 spans 15 amino acids. CDR3 nucleotide sequence: TGTGCCAGCAGCTTAGGCGGGGGGAAGCGAGAGACCCAGTACTTC. This encodes CASSLGGGKRETQYF.

This chain connects TRBV7-8 to TRBJ2-5; D is ambiguous. Germline lookup yields CDR1 SGHVS and CDR2 FQNEAQ. V was shortened by 0 bases and J by 2 bases, with 10 bases between the two germline ends. There are 15 residues in the CDR3. Here the CDR3 reads CASSLALGQQETQYF. The DNA of the CDR3 is TGTGCCAGCAGCTTAGCGCTTGGCCAGCAAGAGACCCAGTACTTC. Variable domain in full (rest from reference TRBV7-8 and TRBJ2-5): GAGVSQSPRYKVAKRGQDVALRCDPISGHVSLFWYQQALGQGPEFLTYFQNEAQLDKSGLPSDRFFAERPEGSVSTLKIQRTQQEDSAVYLCASSLALGQQETQYFGPGTRLLVL.

This clone was observed a single time. The V gene is TRBV10-1, the J gene TRBJ1-1; 8 positions match TRBD1. V shed 3 bases and J 2 bases; nucleotides not matched to a gene: 8. The CDR3 has 16 amino acids. Germline V gene sequence: CDR1 WNHNN, CDR2 SYGVQD (reference sequence). The CDR3 region is CASSENYRGANTEAFF. In nucleotides, the CDR3 is TGCGCCAGCAGTGAAAACTACAGGGGGGCAAACACTGAAGCTTTCTTT.

The rearrangement uses TRBV6-5 and TRBJ2-7, with D maybe TRBD2 (5 bases). V lost 8 bases to trimming and J lost 3 bases, with 8 bases between them. Germline V CDR1 and CDR2: MNHEY, SVGAGI. The CDR3 sequence is 11 residues long. The CDR3 sequence: CASGEGYEQYF. The CDR3 DNA reads TGTGCCAGCGGAGAGGGCTACGAGCAGTACTTC.

The V call is TRBV11-2, the J call TRBJ1-1, with TRBD1 matching 9 bases. In germline, CDR1 is SGHAT, CDR2 FQNNGV. The trim removed 0 bases at V and 5 bases at J, leaving 7 bases unmatched. CDR3 size: 16 residues. CDR3 nucleotide sequence: TGTGCCAGCAGCTTAGATTTGGGACAGGGTAAAACTGAAGCTTTCTTT. Residues: CASSLDLGQGKTEAFF.

The V and J genes are TRBV10-3 and TRBJ1-1, with a possible D match to TRBD1 (6 bases). The CDR3 sequence is 15 residues long. In germline, CDR1 is ENHRY, CDR2 SYGVKD. Trimming shortened V by 3 bases and J by 4 bases, and 15 bases separated the two germline ends. The CDR3: CAISENRELSTEAFF. CDR3 nucleotide sequence: TGTGCCATCAGTGAAAACAGGGAATTGAGCACTGAAGCTTTCTTT.

The rearrangement uses TRBV6-5 and TRBJ2-7; D gene unclear. The V end lost 5 bases, the J end lost 3 bases, and 14 bases lay between the germline ends. The CDR3 runs to 14 residues. Germline V CDR1 and CDR2: MNHEY, SVGAGI. The CDR3 is CASSRISVFYEQYF. The CDR3, as DNA: TGTGCCAGCAGTCGGATCAGCGTTTTCTACGAGCAGTACTTC.

This clone occurred a few times. This sequence joins TRBV4-3 and TRBJ1-2; D remains ambiguous. The CDR3 is 15 residues long. The germline V gene has CDR1 LGHNA and CDR2 YSLEER. V lost 0 bases and J 6 bases, leaving 14 bases between the germline ends. The CDR3 protein is CASSQDRLGTNGYTF. In DNA form, the CDR3 reads TGCGCCAGCAGCCAAGATAGACTCGGAACCAATGGCTACACCTTC.

This chain uses TRBV12-3 or TRBV12-4 with TRBJ1-5; D unclear. CDR3 length equals 13 residues. Trimming took 10 bases from V and 6 from J, leaving 16 bases between them. The CDR3 is CATGAGIFQPQHF. CDR3 DNA: TGTGCCACCGGAGCGGGGATTTTTCAGCCCCAGCATTTT.

V usage is TRBV6-2 or TRBV6-3 and J usage is TRBJ2-3; possibly TRBD1 or TRBD2 for D (7 bases each). Trimming removed 6 bases from V and 0 bases from J, with 13 bases in between. This CDR3 spans 15 amino acids. The germline CDR1 and CDR2 sequences are MNHEY and SVGEGT. The CDR3 sequence: CASSRGGFSTDTQYF. For the CDR3, the DNA is TGTGCCAGCAGCAGGGGGGGCTTCAGCACAGATACGCAGTATTTT.

The chain recombines TRBV4-1 with TRBJ1-2; no definite D call. Germline CDR1 reads MGHRA; CDR2 reads YSYEKL. The CDR3 extends over 14 amino acids. Trimming took off 0 bases at V and 6 bases at J, with 11 bases between the two ends. The CDR3, as DNA: TGCGCCAGCAGCCAAGATCGGAGGGCCCATGGCTACACCTTC. Protein sequence: CASSQDRRAHGYTF.

The V call is TRBV11-2, the J call TRBJ1-4; D call uncertain. V lost 0 bases, J lost 0 bases, and 17 bases lay in between. The CDR3 extends over 19 amino acids. Germline CDR1 reads SGHAT; CDR2 reads FQNNGV. The CDR3 loop is CASSLDFIRRGSTNEKLFF. Here the CDR3 DNA reads TGTGCCAGCAGCTTAGATTTTATTCGGCGGGGATCAACTAATGAAAAACTGTTTTTT.

This clone was seen a few times. The CDR3 DNA sequence: TGTGCCAGCAGTCCCTCCGGTGAGGGGGAAGAGACCCAGTACTTC. This translates into CASSPSGEGEETQYF. The chain combines TRBV25-1 with TRBJ2-5, with a weak D call TRBD1 (6 bases). This CDR3 is 15 amino acids long. Trimming removed 5 bases at V and 3 bases at J, with 16 bases between. Germline CDR1 is MGHDK and CDR2 is SYGVNS.

The chain combines TRBV19 with TRBJ1-5; TRBD1 might be the D (5 bases). In germline, CDR1 is LNHDA, CDR2 SQIVND (reference sequence). V was clipped by 2 bases and J by 0 bases, with 11 bases between them. This CDR3 spans 16 amino acids. DNA of the CDR3: TGTGCCAGTAGTATACGACAGATTTATAGCAATCAGCCCCAGCATTTT. This encodes CASSIRQIYSNQPQHF.

The genes are TRBV7-2 and TRBJ2-7, with 8 bases fitting TRBD2. V lost 1 base and J lost 5; bases outside the gene matches: 4. Germline V gene sequence: CDR1 SGHTA, CDR2 FQGNSA. The CDR3 totals 14 residues. The CDR3 spells CASSLGGGGNEQYF. The CDR3 bases are TGTGCCAGCAGCTTAGGCGGCGGGGGGAACGAGCAGTACTTC.

The chain recombines TRBV4-1 with TRBJ2-2, with TRBD1 matching 9 bases. This CDR3 is 13 amino acids long. The V and J ends lost 6 bases and 9 bases, in that order; junction bases with no gene match: 5. Germline lookup yields CDR1 MGHRA and CDR2 YSYEKL. This CDR3 reads CASRHTGGWELFF. The CDR3 DNA follows: TGCGCCAGCAGGCACACAGGGGGCTGGGAGCTGTTTTTT.